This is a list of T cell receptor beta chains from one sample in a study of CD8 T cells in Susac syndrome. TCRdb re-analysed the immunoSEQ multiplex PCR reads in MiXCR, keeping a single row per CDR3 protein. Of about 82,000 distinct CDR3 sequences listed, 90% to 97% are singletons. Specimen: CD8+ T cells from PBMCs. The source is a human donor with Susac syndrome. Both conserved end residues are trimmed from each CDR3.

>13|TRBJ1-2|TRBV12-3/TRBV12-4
ASGPQGALGYGYT
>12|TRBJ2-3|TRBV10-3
AIRADSSTDTQY
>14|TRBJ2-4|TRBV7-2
ASSLSSDRVRNIQY
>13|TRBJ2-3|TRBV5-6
ASSLSGGVVDTQY
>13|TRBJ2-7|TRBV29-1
SVGGTGGMGYEQY
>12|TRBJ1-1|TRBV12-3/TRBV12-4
ASRSKGPGTEAF
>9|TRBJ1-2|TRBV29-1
SVDVGHGYT
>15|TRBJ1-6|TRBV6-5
ASSYTLGQGVNSPLH
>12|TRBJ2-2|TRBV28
ASSRDRGTGELF
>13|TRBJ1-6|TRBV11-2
ASSPTGVGNSPLH
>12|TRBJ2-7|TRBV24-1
ATSDGPGSYEQY
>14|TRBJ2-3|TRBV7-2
ASSLVAGGLADTQY
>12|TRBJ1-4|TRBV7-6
ASSLGRANEKLF
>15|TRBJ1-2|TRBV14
ASSQRTGGMANYGYT
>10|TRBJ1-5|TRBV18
ASSPQGQPQH
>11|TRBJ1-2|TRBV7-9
ASSPGTGSGYT